This T cell receptor beta chain was captured by sequencing in a study of shared clonotypes between healthy human individuals (dated by TCRdb to the early 2020s). As for the study more broadly: A few men and two women, aged 18 to 49 years, made up the cohort. For each donor, CD4 naive and CD4 memory were each run on three plates, CD8 naive on two plates, and CD8 memory on one plate. Blood TCR repertoires of five healthy adults were deeply sequenced to estimate repertoire size and the extent of clonotype sharing between individuals. Libraries were prepared and TCR repertoires were sequenced by different laboratories using diverse techniques, in order to increase sequencing depth and limit assay-specific biases. Per donor, leukapheresis produced somewhere between about 0.94 and 8.9 billion PBMCs.

Donors were healthy HIV-negative adults with no recently reported acute infections or vaccinations. Every donor was a Caucasian adult residing in Nashville, Tennessee, USA. CD4+ T cells were enriched by magnetic negative selection, after which naive cells were positively selected on CD45RA and the negative fraction was taken as the memory subset. After blood collection by leukapheresis, PBMCs were isolated using Ficoll-Histopaque density gradient centrifugation and then cryopreserved in the vapor phase of liquid nitrogen. Purity and quantity of every magnetically sorted T cell population were checked by analytical flow cytometry. From each sorted fraction, genomic DNA was isolated and quantified by UV absorbance on a Nanodrop 2000c. Concerning this clone: Its recognized antigen is unknown. Base qualities are not provided; no much larger clone lies one nucleotide away.

Study-level results and caveats: Sampling was limited to blood, and TCR repertoires in tissue likely differ from TCR repertoires in blood. Larger estimated clonotype richness was generally found for naive subsets than for memory subsets. Even with the large sequencing depth, rarefaction of the sorted-subset datasets indicated that sequencing was incomplete. Sharing across a few donors was observed for approximately 4.6% of naive CD4, about 4% of naive CD8, 2% to 2.5% of memory CD4, and roughly 0.4% of memory CD8 clonotypes. Because the study included only a small number of donors, the genetic and exposure-history diversity represented was limited. Compared with non-shared clonotypes, the clonotypes found in all four sorted-subset donors had higher generation probabilities. Based on pairwise subsampling, the degree of clonotype sharing among donors was expected to be affected by sequencing depth.

TCR CDR3 regions were amplified from genomic DNA by multiplex PCR using the deep immunoSEQ assay. For each cell subset, the extracted genomic DNA was distributed evenly across all wells of several immunoSEQ 96-well plates, and each plate served as one replicate. Each replicate PCR for sorted subsets received roughly 0.2 ug genomic DNA, equal to tens of thousands of T cell genomes. The purified libraries were quantified using a Qubit 3.0 fluorometer, sized with a Bioanalyzer 2100, and then quantified again using the KAPA Library Quantification kit. A separate single-read 150-cycle Illumina NextSeq 550 flow cell was used to sequence each immunoSEQ 96-well plate. Processing in the source paper ran as follows. Because the immunoSEQ output included only junctional sequences and no quality scores, the filtering could not be the same as the filtering used for full-length reads. Sequences were annotated with PyIR, a Python wrapper for IgBLAST v1.9, and V/J genes and CDR3 were assigned using IMGT germline references. Any read was removed if the V/J assignment was weak (E-value above 1e-6), the CDR3 was missing, or the read contained stop codons, out-of-frame junctions, or ambiguous translated residues. A V3J clonotype was defined by an identical inferred V gene, J gene, and CDR3 amino acid sequence. The percentage overlap between two repertoires was calculated by dividing the number of shared unique clonotypes by the size of the smaller repertoire. RTK rarefaction, the Chao1 estimator, and Recon v2.1 estimates of unobserved clonotypes were used to assess repertoire richness. For all TCRbeta clonotypes obtained by the gDNA method from a few donors, generation probabilities were computed with OLGA. Sourced from immuneACCESS, this table was stored by TCRdb with only in-frame sequences that have V and J called. A share of the clones is absent; for the studies checked, an unresolved V gene accounts for under half, and the remainder has no known explanation. The DNA was the basis for D and trimming; V, J and clone size are from that table. For this sample the table gives some 2,500,000 clones, of which roughly 93% were detected only once. About 0.34% of the sample comes from the top ten.

Sequences were obtained from naive CD4+ T cells from PBMCs. Per the publication, the cell subset or site label means: CD45RA+ positively selected. This TCR came from a man in his late teens or twenties in good health. Some clones in this sample may be carry-over from other donors' samples.

The CDR3 loop reads CASSPLRELGGGYTF. The sequence in DNA is TGTGCCAGCAGCCCCCTCAGGGAACTCGGGGGTGGCTACACCTTC. The rearrangement combines TRBV5-6 with TRBJ1-2, and the D gene may be TRBD1, 5 bases matching. V sheds 4 bases and J sheds 7 bases, leaving 20 bases between their ends. The germline V gene yields SGHDT for CDR1 and YYEEEE for CDR2. From cysteine to phenylalanine, the CDR3 is 15 amino acids long. The read is trimmed to its CDR3 DNA, 45 bases read in frame from base 1. Supplemented by the reference TRBV5-6 and TRBJ1-2 proteins around the CDR3, the complete variable domain is DAGVTQSPTHLIKTRGQQVTLRCSPKSGHDTVSWYQQALGQGPQFIFQYYEEEERQRGNFPDRFSGHQFPNYSSELNVNALLLGDSALYLCASSPLRELGGGYTFGSGTRLTVV.